This T cell receptor (beta chain) was identified in a study of cytomegalovirus exposure and HLA in healthy donors. Researchers ran the PCR with 60 Vbeta and 13 Jbeta primers. Sequencing was performed with immunoSEQ multiplex PCR; in TCRdb, only in-frame clones are kept and a portion is missing. The sample includes 60,000 or so clones, 80% to 90% of them seen just once. V lost 2 bases to trimming and J lost 2 bases; unmatched junction nucleotides: 4. The germline gives CDR1 SGHAT, CDR2 FQNNGV. This CDR3 spans 16 amino acids. This sequence was found in a man aged 30 to 39 in good health and CMV-seropositive. The chain links TRBV11-2 to TRBJ2-3; 10 bases line up with TRBD2. The sequenced material came from PBMCs. The CDR3: CASSLLAGALTDTQYF. In DNA, the CDR3 is TGTGCCAGCAGCTTACTAGCGGGAGCCCTCACAGATACGCAGTATTTT.